The 27 T cell receptor beta chains listed next were all sequenced from one sample in a study of a mutant IDH1 vaccine in newly diagnosed glioma. Measured with immunoSEQ multiplex PCR; TCRdb has only the in-frame clones, and not every one. In the table there are about 92,000 clones, around 80% of which are singletons. The time point: baseline, week 1 (first vaccination visit). The sample's treatment: pre-vaccination baseline after standard-of-care therapy. Sequencing was performed on PBMCs, taken from a glioma patient treated with radiotherapy, temozolomide or both. The source of these receptors is a man aged 35 to 55 with glioma.

This clone was counted between two and nine times. Here the CDR3 DNA reads TGTGCCAGCAGTGAGGGGACTAGCGGAGACTACAATGAGCAGTTCTTC. Amino acids: CASSEGTSGDYNEQFF. The chain couples TRBV6-4 to TRBJ2-1, with TRBD2 matching 11 bases. After removal of 3 bases from V and 3 bases from J, the junction contained 4 bases not matched to a gene. This CDR3 has 16 residues. In germline, CDR1 is MRHNA, CDR2 SNTAGT.

The CDR3 protein is CSVRQGQGQPQHF. CDR3 nucleotide sequence: TGCAGCGTGAGACAGGGGCAGGGGCAGCCCCAGCATTTT. The chain has TRBV29-1 and TRBJ1-5; 8 bases match TRBD1. This CDR3 contains 13 residues. Germline assignment: CDR1 SQVTM and CDR2 ANQGSEA. V was clipped by 6 bases and J by 7 bases; unmatched bases: 8. Combining the CDR3 with reference TRBV29-1 and TRBJ1-5 gives the whole variable domain SAVISQKPSRDICQRGTSLTIQCQVDSQVTMMFWYRQQPGQSLTLIATANQGSEATYESGFVIDKFPISRPNLTFSTLTVSNMSPEDSSIYLCSVRQGQGQPQHFGDGTRLSIL.

The rearrangement joins TRBV27 to TRBJ2-7; TRBD2 aligns across 7 bases. The germline gives CDR1 MNHEY, CDR2 SMNVEV (reference sequence). CDR3 length equals 15 residues. With 7 bases clipped from V and 1 base from J, the junction kept 10 bases outside the gene matches. Written as DNA, the CDR3 is TGTGCCAGCATCGCCTTAGGTAGCGGGTCCTACGAGCAGTACTTC. It codes for CASIALGSGSYEQYF.

The chain combines TRBV6-1 with TRBJ1-2; D gene uncertain. Germline V gene sequence: CDR1 MNHNS, CDR2 SASEGT. The CDR3 length is 13 residues. V lost 4 bases to trimming and J lost 2 bases, with 8 bases between them. CDR3 DNA: TGTGCCAGCAGTGGACTCGTAAACTATGGCTACACCTTC. It translates to CASSGLVNYGYTF.

The chain combines TRBV10-3 with TRBJ1-1; unclear D gene. Germline V gives CDR1 ENHRY, CDR2 SYGVKD. The CDR3 is made up of 15 amino acids. The V and J ends lost 2 bases and 2 bases respectively, with 12 bases between them. The CDR3 sequence: CAISEVQHVNTEAFF. CDR3 in DNA: TGTGCCATCAGTGAGGTGCAGCACGTCAACACTGAAGCTTTCTTT.

This clone is medium-sized by share. The V call is TRBV30, the J call TRBJ1-1; D gene unclear. Trimming stripped 1 base from V and 1 base from J, with 7 bases between. Germline CDR1 and CDR2: GTSNPN and SVGIG (reference sequence). CDR3 size: 13 residues. In DNA, the CDR3 is TGTGCCTGGAGTGAGGAGGGGAACACTGAAGCTTTCTTT. It codes for CAWSEEGNTEAFF.

The chain joins TRBV5-1 to TRBJ2-7; either TRBD1 or TRBD2 may fit D (5 bases each). Germline V lookup: CDR1 SGHRS, CDR2 YFSETQ. V was clipped by 0 bases and J by 3 bases, with 13 bases between them. This CDR3 region has 15 residues. In DNA, the CDR3 is TGCGCCAGCAGCTTGGATTGGGGGACGCACTACGAGCAGTACTTC. Encoded protein: CASSLDWGTHYEQYF.

The rearrangement uses TRBV10-3 and TRBJ1-1; D remains unclear. The CDR3 has 14 amino acids. Trimming removed 0 bases from V and 0 bases from J, with 5 bases in between. Germline CDR1 and CDR2: ENHRY and SYGVKD. The CDR3 DNA reads as TGTGCCATCAGTGAGTCTGGAGTGAACACTGAAGCTTTCTTT. This gives the protein CAISESGVNTEAFF.

V is TRBV6-5 and J is TRBJ1-2, with a weak D call TRBD1 (5 bases). The germline V gene has CDR1 MNHEY and CDR2 SVGAGI. CDR3 length: 14 residues. Trimming stripped 2 bases from V and 2 bases from J, with 9 bases between. Here the CDR3 reads CASSYSPGNYGYTF. CDR3 DNA sequence: TGTGCCAGCAGTTACAGTCCAGGGAACTATGGCTACACCTTC.

The chain carries TRBV7-2 and TRBJ2-1, with a possible D match to TRBD1 (6 bases). The germline V gene has CDR1 SGHTA and CDR2 FQGNSA. V lost 3 bases and J lost 2, with 11 bases in between. The CDR3 consists of 15 residues. Written as DNA, the CDR3 is TGTGCCAGCAGCTTCAGGGGTAAGGCCTACAATGAGCAGTTCTTC. It is translated as CASSFRGKAYNEQFF. The variable domain in full, completed from reference TRBV7-2 and TRBJ2-1, reads GAGVSQSPSNKVTEKGKDVELRCDPISGHTALYWYRQSLGQGLEFLIYFQGNSAPDKSGLPSDRFSAERTGGSVSTLTIQRTQQEDSAVYLCASSFRGKAYNEQFFGPGTRLTVL.

The chain joins TRBV27 to TRBJ1-1, with D tentatively TRBD1 (5 bases). V gave up 2 bases and J gave up 1 base, with 11 bases separating them. The CDR3 is 15 residues long. Germline CDR1 reads MNHEY; CDR2 reads SMNVEV (reference sequence). The CDR3 sequence: CASSLVNQGNTEAFF. CDR3 coding DNA: TGTGCCAGCAGTTTAGTAAACCAGGGGAACACTGAAGCTTTCTTT.

This clone has just a few counts. The chain recombines TRBV29-1 with TRBJ1-2; 9 positions agree with TRBD1. The CDR3 has 14 amino acids. V was pared by 4 bases and J by 5 bases, with 8 bases of the junction left unmatched. The V gene's germline CDR1 is SQVTM and CDR2 ANQGSEA. The CDR3 loop reads CSVAGGQGRYGYTF. CDR3 in DNA: TGCAGCGTTGCGGGGGGACAGGGCCGATATGGCTACACCTTC.

This clone was counted between two and nine times. The chain joins TRBV11-3 to TRBJ1-1; D is unclear. The length of the CDR3 is 13 residues. Germline CDR1 reads SGHNT; CDR2 reads YENEEA. V was shortened by 3 bases and J by 3 bases, with 8 bases between the two germline ends. This CDR3 reads CASSFRIHTEAFF. For the CDR3, the DNA is TGTGCCAGCAGCTTTCGCATTCACACTGAAGCTTTCTTT.

This chain uses TRBV7-3 with TRBJ2-4, with D possibly TRBD2 on 6 matching bases. CDR1 is SGHTA, CDR2 FQGTGA, per germline. This CDR3 has 12 residues. Deletions cut 7 bases from V and 8 bases from J, with 12 bases between. CDR3 bases: TGTGCCAGCACGGGGGTTGGTGACATTCAGTACTTC. It encodes CASTGVGDIQYF.

This clone was seen a few times. This rearrangement joins TRBV28 to TRBJ2-3; 10 bases are shared with TRBD2. Unmatched junction bases numbered 3, after V lost 2 bases and J lost 1 base. The CDR3 is 16 residues long. The germline CDR1 and CDR2 sequences are MDHEN and SYDVKM. The CDR3 coding sequence is TGTGCCAGCAGTTTAGAAGGACTAGCGGGCACAGATACGCAGTATTTT. Its translation: CASSLEGLAGTDTQYF.

The chain recombines TRBV7-8 with TRBJ2-3, with 15 bases aligning to TRBD2. The CDR3 is 22 residues long. J lost 3 bases, V lost 2 bases, and 18 bases had no gene match. Looked up from germline, CDR1 is SGHVS and CDR2 is FQNEAQ. In DNA, the CDR3 is TGTGCCAGCAGCTTAACCCCTGAATTTCCCGGGACTAGCGGGAGGAGAACAGATACGCAGTATTTT. Its protein product is CASSLTPEFPGTSGRRTDTQYF.

This clone was seen a single time. An end of the junction does not agree with germline; a read error may underlie this. This sequence joins TRBV7-7 and TRBJ2-5, with TRBD1 matching 9 bases. The CDR3 is made up of 14 amino acids. Germline V CDR1 and CDR2: SSHAT, FNYEAQ (reference sequence). CDR3 nucleotide sequence: TGTGCTAGCAGCTCGGGGACAGGGAGCGAGACCCAGTACTTC. Translation: CASSSGTGSETQYF.

The chain joins TRBV18 to TRBJ1-3; possibly TRBD1 for D (6 bases). This CDR3 is 14 amino acids long. Deletions cut 3 bases from V and 0 bases from J, with 6 bases between. The V gene's germline CDR1 is KGHSH and CDR2 LQKENI. Here the CDR3 reads CASSPTGSGNTIYF. The CDR3 DNA is TGTGCCAGCTCACCGACAGGCTCTGGAAACACCATATATTTT. Based on the CDR3 plus reference TRBV18 and TRBJ1-3, the full variable domain is NAGVMQNPRHLVRRRGQEARLRCSPMKGHSHVYWYRQLPEEGLKFMVYLQKENIIDESGMPKERFSAEFPKEGPSILRIQQVVRGDSAAYFCASSPTGSGNTIYFGEGSWLTVV.

The V and J genes are TRBV15 and TRBJ2-3; 9 bases match TRBD1. The CDR3 is 15 amino acids. V gave up 1 base and J gave up 5 bases; unmatched junction bases: 4. In germline, CDR1 is LNHNV, CDR2 YYDKDF (reference sequence). The DNA for the CDR3 is TGTGCCACCAGCAGAGTACAGGGGGCCGTAGATACGCAGTATTTT. As protein: CATSRVQGAVDTQYF.

The chain combines TRBV6-6 with TRBJ2-1; D is uncertain. The CDR3 contains 11 residues. With 5 bases removed from V and 5 bases from J, the gap between germline ends came to 4 bases. The germline V gene encodes CDR1 MNHNY and CDR2 SVGAGI (reference sequence). The CDR3 DNA is TGTGCCAGCAGTCCCCACAATGAGCAGTTCTTC. This translates into CASSPHNEQFF.

The rearrangement links TRBV11-2 to TRBJ1-1; D is perhaps TRBD1 (6 bases). CDR3 length: 15 residues. V was clipped by 3 bases and J by 4 bases, with 15 bases between them. In germline, CDR1 is SGHAT, CDR2 FQNNGV. CDR3 sequence reads: CASSFKGGGGTEAFF. DNA for the CDR3: TGTGCCAGCAGCTTCAAAGGGGGAGGCGGCACTGAAGCTTTCTTT.

CDR3 DNA sequence: TGTGCCAGCAGGGTCGGGCACAAAAATAGCAATCAGCCCCAGCATTTT. Amino acid sequence: CASRVGHKNSNQPQHF. The chain has TRBV5-6 and TRBJ1-5; D is unresolved. V was pared by 5 bases and J by 0 bases, with 15 bases between. The CDR3 runs 16 residues. Germline lookup yields CDR1 SGHDT and CDR2 YYEEEE.

The V and J genes are TRBV9 and TRBJ2-6; no definite D call. Germline CDR1 and CDR2: SGDLS and YYNGEE. The CDR3 is made up of 15 amino acids. The germline V and J ends were trimmed by 4 bases and 0 bases, with 8 bases remaining between them. The DNA for the CDR3 is TGTGCCAGCAGCCTGAACCCCTCTGGGGCCAACGTCCTGACTTTC. The encoded protein is CASSLNPSGANVLTF.

J is TRBJ1-3 and V is TRBV19, with a tentative D call TRBD1 (5 bases). Germline V gene sequence: CDR1 LNHDA, CDR2 SQIVND (reference sequence). The CDR3 runs to 12 residues. Between the trimmed V and J ends, which lost 9 bases and 8 bases, there was a span of 14 bases. The CDR3 DNA reads as TGTGCCAGCAGCTGGGGGTCAGACACCATATATTTT. It is translated as CASSWGSDTIYF.

The chain couples TRBV21-1 to TRBJ1-5; TRBD1 was called by the table and not checked on the DNA. TRBV21-1 counts as a pseudogene. The CDR3 spans 11 residues. CDR3 sequence reads: CGGQGGQPQHF. CDR3 nucleotides: TGTGGGGGACAGGGGGGCCAGCCCCAGCATTTT.

The chain is built from TRBV19 and TRBJ2-4; D is possibly TRBD1 (7 bases). Per germline, CDR1 LNHDA and CDR2 SQIVND (reference sequence). This CDR3 spans 16 amino acids. V was trimmed by 6 bases and J by 1 base, leaving 16 bases between them. The CDR3 DNA sequence: TGTGCCAGTAGCCTTCGGACAGGAGGGGCCAAAAACATTCAGTACTTC. It translates to CASSLRTGGAKNIQYF.

This rearrangement joins TRBV7-2 to TRBJ2-7, with 11 bases fitting TRBD2. Germline CDR1 reads SGHTA; CDR2 reads FQGNSA. The CDR3 extends over 19 amino acids. J lost 6 bases, V lost 1 base, and 17 bases had no gene match. The CDR3 DNA sequence: TGTGCCAGCAGCTTAGGACCCGGACATAGCGGGAGGGCCTCTCCCGAGCAGTACTTC. Translated, it gives CASSLGPGHSGRASPEQYF. Using reference TRBV7-2 and TRBJ2-7 for the parts outside the CDR3, the full variable domain is GAGVSQSPSNKVTEKGKDVELRCDPISGHTALYWYRQSLGQGLEFLIYFQGNSAPDKSGLPSDRFSAERTGGSVSTLTIQRTQQEDSAVYLCASSLGPGHSGRASPEQYFGPGTRLTVT.